The 27 T cell receptor beta chains presented below share a single source sample, sequenced in a study of human T cells and chemical hapten exposure. The time point was: pre-sensitization, week 0. Described treatment: therapeutic diphenylcyclopropenone sensitization with weekly scalp DPC. A single record per CDR3 protein comes from TCRdb applying MiXCR to the RACE reads. The sample contains a few hundred thousand distinct CDR3 sequences, about 5% of which appear only once. This material consisted of whole blood, taken in connection with sensitization to the hapten diphenylcyclopropenone (DPC). These receptor sequences come from a woman younger than 35 with alopecia areata. Some clones in this sample may be carry-over from other donors' samples.

This clonotype was recorded at least ten times. The V call is TRBV7-2, the J call TRBJ1-1; 9 bases align to TRBD1. Looked up from germline, CDR1 is SGHTA and CDR2 is FQGNSA. J was trimmed by 6 bases and V by 1 base; bases with no gene match: 9. The CDR3 runs to 16 residues. The CDR3 coding sequence is TGTGCCAGCAGCTTAGAGGAGACAGGGGGGTTCGCTGAAGCTTTCTTT. It specifies CASSLEETGGFAEAFF.

Only a few counts were recorded for this clonotype. V and J are TRBV4-2 and TRBJ2-7; D unclear. V lost 2 bases and J 3 bases, leaving 11 bases between the germline ends. The CDR3 is 14 amino acids. Germline assignment: CDR1 LGHNA and CDR2 YNFKEQ. Here the CDR3 DNA reads TGTGCCAGCAGCCAATCATCCGTTATCTACGAGCAGTACTTC. As protein: CASSQSSVIYEQYF.

Remarks on this clonotype: A much bigger clone sits one base away, suggesting this may be a read error. CDR3 in amino acids: CASRFPTGATDTQYF. Here the CDR3 DNA reads TGTGCCAGCAGATTCCCGACGGGGGCCACAGATACGCAGTATTTT. The gene calls are TRBV7-2 and TRBJ2-3; D is tentatively TRBD1 or TRBD2 (6 bases each). V lost 6 bases, J lost 2 bases, and 15 bases lay in between. This CDR3 spans 15 amino acids. Germline-derived CDR1 and CDR2 are SGHTA and FQGNSA.

This clonotype was picked up many times. The chain carries TRBV11-2 and TRBJ1-1, with TRBD1 as a possible D gene (6 bases). The V end was cut by 1 base, the J end by 0 bases, with 18 bases between. The CDR3 spans 18 residues. CDR1 is SGHAT, CDR2 FQNNGV, per germline. The CDR3 loop reads CASSLGLGGPIMNTEAFF. CDR3 nucleotides: TGTGCCAGCAGCTTAGGCTTGGGGGGGCCAATTATGAACACTGAAGCTTTCTTT.

This chain links TRBV7-2 with TRBJ2-1, with 11 bases aligning to TRBD2. The CDR3 loop spans 16 amino acids. J was trimmed by 4 bases and V by 4 bases; bases with no gene match: 6. The germline V gene encodes CDR1 SGHTA and CDR2 FQGNSA. This CDR3 is CASSSYRLAGYNEQFF. CDR3 bases: TGTGCCAGCAGCTCATATAGACTAGCGGGATACAATGAGCAGTTCTTC.

This clonotype appeared a few times. The chain recombines TRBV5-6 with TRBJ2-1; D is undetermined. The CDR3 spans 14 residues. CDR1 and CDR2 from the germline V gene are SGHDT and YYEEEE. The V end was cut by 0 bases, the J end by 10 bases, with 14 bases between. The CDR3 reads CASSLVGAPREQFF. The CDR3 bases are TGTGCCAGCAGCTTGGTGGGCGCCCCCCGGGAGCAGTTCTTC.

The chain recombines TRBV19 with TRBJ2-5, with D perhaps TRBD2 (6 bases). Looked up from germline, CDR1 is LNHDA and CDR2 is SQIVND (reference sequence). V was trimmed by 3 bases and J by 2 bases, leaving 13 bases between them. This CDR3 has 15 residues. This CDR3 reads CASSMGGESQETQYF. The CDR3 DNA follows: TGTGCCAGTAGTATGGGCGGGGAGAGTCAAGAGACCCAGTACTTC.

The J gene is TRBJ2-1, the V gene TRBV10-3; D is uncertain. With 8 bases removed from V and 3 bases from J, the gap between germline ends came to 5 bases. CDR1 is ENHRY, CDR2 SYGVKD, per germline. This CDR3 has 11 amino acids. CDR3 nucleotides: TGTGCCATCCAAATCTACAATGAGCAGTTCTTC. Amino acids: CAIQIYNEQFF.

V is TRBV12-3 or TRBV12-4 and J is TRBJ1-5; the match to TRBD1 covers 8 bases. The V segment lost 5 bases and the J segment 10 bases; nucleotides outside the gene matches: 7. The CDR3 sequence is 13 residues long. The CDR3 region is CASSLRGLSPQHF. For the CDR3, the DNA is TGTGCCAGCAGTCTCAGGGGGCTTTCCCCCCAGCATTTT.

This clonotype has a count of ten or more. This chain connects TRBV18 to TRBJ1-4; TRBD1 agrees at 7 bases. With 5 bases clipped from V and 8 bases from J, the junction kept 8 bases outside the gene matches. The CDR3 spans 14 residues. Germline V gives CDR1 KGHSH, CDR2 LQKENI. The CDR3 DNA is TGTGCCAGCTCATCACAGGGGCGCCTAGAAAAACTGTTTTTT. It is translated as CASSSQGRLEKLFF. The full variable domain, with the rest looked up from reference TRBV18 and TRBJ1-4, is NAGVMQNPRHLVRRRGQEARLRCSPMKGHSHVYWYRQLPEEGLKFMVYLQKENIIDESGMPKERFSAEFPKEGPSILRIQQVVRGDSAAYFCASSSQGRLEKLFFGSGTQLSVL.

This clonotype was picked up many times. The chain carries TRBV20-1 and TRBJ2-3; 11 nucleotides agree with TRBD2. Germline assignment: CDR1 DFQATT and CDR2 SNEGSKA (reference sequence). V lost 5 bases and J lost 1; bases outside the gene matches: 14. The CDR3 runs to 18 residues. The CDR3 sequence: CSAAFTSGGSAGTDTQYF. As DNA, the CDR3 is TGCAGTGCTGCCTTTACTAGCGGGGGTAGCGCTGGCACAGATACGCAGTATTTT.

This clonotype was picked up a small number of times. This sequence joins TRBV4-2 and TRBJ2-1; the match to TRBD2 covers 11 bases. This CDR3 is 15 amino acids long. Germline CDR1 LGHNA, CDR2 YNFKEQ. Unmatched junction bases numbered 9, after V lost 6 bases and J lost 8 bases. The CDR3 sequence: CASRRGSGGADEQFF. CDR3 nucleotides: TGTGCCAGCAGACGGGGTAGCGGGGGGGCCGATGAGCAGTTCTTC.

This clonotype was seen many times. V usage is TRBV7-6 and J usage is TRBJ1-1; D not resolved. The CDR3 has 15 amino acids. The germline V gene has CDR1 SGHVS and CDR2 FNYEAQ. Trimming took off 1 base at V and 11 bases at J, with 20 bases between the two ends. CDR3 loop: CASSLVPGNPERAFF. For the CDR3, the DNA is TGTGCCAGCAGCTTAGTTCCGGGAAACCCCGAGCGGGCTTTCTTT.

V is TRBV6-2 or TRBV6-3 and J is TRBJ1-2; D is perhaps TRBD1 (6 bases). Germline V CDR1 and CDR2: MNHEY, SVGEGT. V was trimmed by 7 bases and J by 4 bases, leaving 16 bases between them. This CDR3 is 14 amino acids long. CDR3 DNA sequence: TGTGCCAGCAACAGGGACAATTCCTTCTATGGCTACACCTTC. Its translation is CASNRDNSFYGYTF.

This clonotype appeared many times. V gene TRBV28 combines with J gene TRBJ1-2; the D is unclear. The CDR3 is 13 residues long. Trimming took 4 bases from V and 4 from J, leaving 10 bases between them. Germline CDR1 is MDHEN and CDR2 is SYDVKM. CDR3 amino acids: CASSSPDTYGYTF. The CDR3 coding sequence is TGTGCCAGCAGTTCGCCCGACACCTATGGCTACACCTTC.

In regard to this clonotype: A much larger clone is a single base away; this may be a read error. The V call is TRBV9, the J call TRBJ2-1; weak D call: TRBD2 (6 bases). The V end lost 7 bases, the J end lost 9 bases, and 20 bases lay between the germline ends. The CDR3 contains 14 residues. Germline V gene data show CDR1 as SGDLS and CDR2 as YYNGEE. CDR3 protein: CASGARLGLGEQFF. CDR3 nucleotides: TGTGCCAGCGGCGCCCGACTAGGTCTCGGTGAGCAGTTCTTC.

This clonotype appeared many times. The V gene is TRBV6-2 or TRBV6-3, the J gene TRBJ1-5, with D possibly being TRBD1 (6 bases). The CDR3 is 14 residues long. Germline CDR1 MNHEY, CDR2 SVGEGT. Trimming pared 2 bases from V and 7 bases from J, leaving 12 bases between. The CDR3 nucleotides read TGTGCCAGCAGTTACGGGGGGGCGGGACAGCCCCAGCATTTT. It encodes CASSYGGAGQPQHF.

A few counts support this clonotype. The chain employs TRBV5-1 and TRBJ2-3; 8 bases match TRBD1. Looked up from germline, CDR1 is SGHRS and CDR2 is YFSETQ. V gave up 0 bases and J gave up 4 bases; unmatched junction bases: 10. The CDR3 is 17 residues long. The CDR3 region has the DNA TGCGCCAGCAGCTTGGCCGGAGCAGGGGGCGGAGCAGATACGCAGTATTTT. Protein sequence: CASSLAGAGGGADTQYF.

This clonotype was counted ten times or more. CDR3 in amino acids: CASSQWDTEAFF. As DNA, the CDR3 is TGTGCCAGCAGTCAGTGGGACACTGAAGCTTTCTTT. The J gene is TRBJ1-1, the V gene TRBV12-3 or TRBV12-4; D not certain. The ends were cut back, 5 bases at V and 3 bases at J, with 7 bases in the middle. This CDR3 comprises 12 residues.

This clonotype was counted between two and nine times. The V gene is TRBV10-3, the J gene TRBJ1-6, with TRBD1 matching over 7 bases. Germline V gene lookup returns CDR1 ENHRY and CDR2 SYGVKD. There are 15 residues in the CDR3. Germline trimming cut 2 bases from V and 8 bases from J; bases unmatched to any gene: 6. This chain's CDR3 is CAISEGWDRDSPLHF. The CDR3 DNA reads TGTGCCATCAGTGAGGGATGGGACAGAGATTCACCCCTCCACTTT.

This clonotype has more than one count but fewer than ten. The CDR3 nucleotides are TGCAGCGTGGTCGGGCGGGGACCCTCCTACGAGCAGTACTTC. This sequence encodes CSVVGRGPSYEQYF. J is TRBJ2-7 and V is TRBV29-1; tentatively, D is TRBD2 (6 bases). The CDR3 spans 14 residues. Germline-derived CDR1 and CDR2 are SQVTM and ANQGSEA. The V gene lost 6 bases and the J gene lost 0 bases, with 15 bases spanning the gap.

In this sample, this clonotype turned up a few times. This chain connects TRBV11-3 to TRBJ2-1; D unclear. Germline V CDR1 and CDR2: SGHNT, YENEEA. V was clipped by 1 base and J by 5 bases, with 12 bases between them. The CDR3 is 15 amino acids. The CDR3 coding sequence is TGTGCCAGCAGCTTAGTTCCCACCGTCGACAATGAGCAGTTCTTC. It encodes CASSLVPTVDNEQFF.

This chain uses TRBV5-6 with TRBJ1-1; D is undetermined. The germline gives CDR1 SGHDT, CDR2 YYEEEE. Trimming removed 0 bases at V and 1 base at J, with 13 bases between. The CDR3 has 16 amino acids. This CDR3 is CASSLVLATANTEAFF. Here the CDR3 DNA reads TGTGCCAGCAGCTTGGTGTTAGCTACAGCGAACACTGAAGCTTTCTTT.

This clonotype appeared a few times. The J gene is TRBJ1-1, the V gene TRBV20-1, with D perhaps matching TRBD1 (6 bases). This CDR3 comprises 11 residues. CDR1 is DFQATT, CDR2 SNEGSKA, per germline (reference sequence). V was pared by 3 bases and J by 8 bases, with 10 bases between. This CDR3 is CSASEQGEAFF. The CDR3 DNA reads TGCAGTGCTAGTGAGCAGGGGGAAGCTTTCTTT.

This clonotype was counted only a few times. The chain has TRBV28 and TRBJ1-1; D might be TRBD1 (5 bases). Germline CDR1 and CDR2: MDHEN and SYDVKM. This CDR3 contains 14 residues. Trimming pared 4 bases from V and 3 bases from J, leaving 12 bases between. CDR3 loop: CASSSLGPDTEAFF. CDR3 DNA: TGTGCCAGCAGTTCGTTGGGGCCCGACACTGAAGCTTTCTTT.

This clonotype was recorded a few times. The chain is built from TRBV3-1 and TRBJ2-2; D is ambiguous. V dropped 3 bases and J dropped 2 bases, with 7 bases sitting between them. The CDR3 runs 14 residues. Germline values: CDR1 LGHDT, CDR2 YNNKEL (reference sequence). CDR3 in DNA: TGTGCCAGCAGCCACCTAAGTAACACCGGGGAGCTGTTTTTT. Amino acid sequence: CASSHLSNTGELFF.

This clonotype came up many times. The chain recombines TRBV20-1 with TRBJ1-1, with D perhaps TRBD1 (5 bases). V was clipped by 2 bases and J by 7 bases, with 17 bases between them. CDR1 is DFQATT, CDR2 SNEGSKA, per germline (reference sequence). The CDR3 contains 14 residues. CDR3 residues: CSARSILTEREAFF. The DNA for the CDR3 is TGCAGTGCTAGATCCATATTGACAGAGCGTGAAGCTTTCTTT.